The clone carrying this T cell receptor beta chain was seen a single time. V trimming: 3 bases; J trimming: 3 bases; junction bases outside the gene matches: 8. Germline V lookup: CDR1 DFQATT, CDR2 SNEGSKA (reference sequence). The CDR3 runs 17 residues. The data derive from a study of blood T cell repertoires in COVID-19. TCRdb keeps only in-frame clones here, not all; method: immunoSEQ multiplex PCR. Among about 140,000 clones, roughly 76% were seen once, and the ten largest hold 13%. Sample: peripheral blood. The sequence derives from a man older than 75 with acute or convalescent COVID-19. The rearrangement joins TRBV20-1 to TRBJ2-5, with 15 bases identical to TRBD2. This CDR3 is CSASSRTSGGAEETQYF. The CDR3 DNA reads as TGCAGTGCTAGTAGTCGGACTAGCGGGGGGGCAGAAGAGACCCAGTACTTC.